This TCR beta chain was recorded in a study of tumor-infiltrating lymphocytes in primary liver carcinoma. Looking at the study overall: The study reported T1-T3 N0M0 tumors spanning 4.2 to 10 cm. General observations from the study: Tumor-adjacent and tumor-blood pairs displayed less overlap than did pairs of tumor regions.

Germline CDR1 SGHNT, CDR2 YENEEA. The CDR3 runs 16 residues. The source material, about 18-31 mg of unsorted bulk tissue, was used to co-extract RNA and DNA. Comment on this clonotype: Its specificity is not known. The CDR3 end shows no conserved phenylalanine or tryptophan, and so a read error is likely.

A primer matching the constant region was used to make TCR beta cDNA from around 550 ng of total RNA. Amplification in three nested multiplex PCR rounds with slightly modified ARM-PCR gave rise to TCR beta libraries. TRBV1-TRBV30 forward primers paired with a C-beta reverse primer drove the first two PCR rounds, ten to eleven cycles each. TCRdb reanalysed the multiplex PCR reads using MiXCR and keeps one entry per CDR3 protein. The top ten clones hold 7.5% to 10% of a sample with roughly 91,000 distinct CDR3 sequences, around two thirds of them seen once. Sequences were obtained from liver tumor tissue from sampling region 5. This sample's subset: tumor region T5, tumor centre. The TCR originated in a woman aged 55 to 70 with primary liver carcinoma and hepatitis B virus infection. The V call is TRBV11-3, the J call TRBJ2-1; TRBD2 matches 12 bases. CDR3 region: CVRSPRLAGDYSEQFL. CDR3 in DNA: TGTGTCAGAAGCCCTCGACTAGCGGGGGACTACAGTGAGCAGTTCTTA.